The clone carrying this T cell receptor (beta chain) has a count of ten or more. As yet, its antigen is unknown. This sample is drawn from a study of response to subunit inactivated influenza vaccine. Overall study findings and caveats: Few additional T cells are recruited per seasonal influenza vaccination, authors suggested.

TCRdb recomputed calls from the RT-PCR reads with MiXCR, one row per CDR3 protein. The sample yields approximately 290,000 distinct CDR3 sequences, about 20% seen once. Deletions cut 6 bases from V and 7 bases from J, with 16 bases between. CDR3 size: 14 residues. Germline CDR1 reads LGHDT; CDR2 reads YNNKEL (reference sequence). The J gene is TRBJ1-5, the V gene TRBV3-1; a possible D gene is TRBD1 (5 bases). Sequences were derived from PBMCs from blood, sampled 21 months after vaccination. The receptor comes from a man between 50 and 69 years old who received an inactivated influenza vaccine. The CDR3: CASSKYGGTQPQHF. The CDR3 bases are TGTGCCAGCAGTAAATACGGGGGTACCCAGCCCCAGCATTTT. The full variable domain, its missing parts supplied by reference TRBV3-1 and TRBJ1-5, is DTAVSQTPKYLVTQMGNDKSIKCEQNLGHDTMYWYKQDSKKFLKIMFSYNNKELIINETVPNRFSPKSPDKAHLNLHINSLELGDSAVYFCASSKYGGTQPQHFGDGTRLSIL.